This passage covers 19 T cell receptor beta chains from one sample sequenced in a study of blood T cell repertoires in COVID-19. Some clones are missing from TCRdb's copy, which holds only in-frame ones; the method was immunoSEQ multiplex PCR. The data contain about 94,000 clones, roughly 84% of them seen just once; the ten biggest clones take up around 6.9%. The sample comprised peripheral blood. These receptors all stem from a man aged 60 to 75 with acute or convalescent COVID-19.

The genes are TRBV29-1 and TRBJ1-2; 7 bases line up with TRBD1. V was pared by 7 bases and J by 4 bases, with 6 bases of the junction left unmatched. The germline V gene has CDR1 SQVTM and CDR2 ANQGSEA. This CDR3 has 12 residues. CDR3 coding DNA: TGCAGCGCCCTGACAGGGCGCTATGGCTACACCTTC. Translation: CSALTGRYGYTF.

V gene TRBV15 combines with J gene TRBJ1-1; D is ambiguous. In germline, CDR1 is LNHNV, CDR2 YYDKDF (reference sequence). The V gene lost 1 base and the J gene lost 2 bases, with 14 bases spanning the gap. The CDR3 extends over 16 amino acids. CDR3 bases: TGTGCCACCAGCAGAGTAAACCCCAGAGGAAACACTGAAGCTTTCTTT. Protein: CATSRVNPRGNTEAFF.

This clone has a single count. The chain has TRBV6-5 and TRBJ1-1; 9 bases are a match to TRBD1. The V gene's germline CDR1 is MNHEY and CDR2 SVGAGI. This CDR3 contains 15 residues. Trimming took 6 bases from V and 1 from J; bases not matched to a gene: 6. The DNA for the CDR3 is TGTGCCAGCAGCCTCGACAGGGGGAAGAACACTGAAGCTTTCTTT. Protein: CASSLDRGKNTEAFF.

Of note for this clone: A junction boundary mismatches the germline segment, possibly from a read error. V is TRBV6-5 and J is TRBJ1-5; 9 bases are a match to TRBD1. The CDR3 consists of 14 residues. The germline CDR1 and CDR2 sequences are MNHEY and SVGAGI. CDR3 coding DNA: TGTGCCAGCAGCCTAACAGGGGGCAAGCAGCCCCAGCATTTT. Its translation: CASSLTGGKQPQHF.

The chain recombines TRBV16 with TRBJ2-7, with D maybe TRBD2 (5 bases). CDR1 and CDR2 from the germline V gene are KGHSY and FQNENV. Trimming took 0 bases from V and 5 from J, leaving 11 bases between them. This CDR3 is 14 amino acids long. This CDR3 is CASSQSGVSHEQYF. The CDR3 region has the DNA TGTGCCAGCAGCCAATCCGGGGTTTCCCACGAGCAGTACTTC. Filled out from reference TRBV16 and TRBJ2-7, the complete variable domain reads GEEVAQTPKHLVRGEGQKAKLYCAPIKGHSYVFWYQQVLKNEFKFLISFQNENVFDETGMPKERFSAKCLPNSPCSLEIQATKLEDSAVYFCASSQSGVSHEQYFGPGTRLTVT.

This chain uses TRBV7-2 with TRBJ1-5, with TRBD1 matching 7 bases. The CDR3 runs to 14 residues. Looked up from germline, CDR1 is SGHTA and CDR2 is FQGNSA. V lost 3 bases to trimming and J lost 6 bases; unmatched junction nucleotides: 5. The DNA of the CDR3 is TGTGCCAGCAGCTTTACAGGGGTGACTCAGCCCCAGCATTTT. Residues: CASSFTGVTQPQHF.

Details on this clone: At one end the junction does not follow the germline gene, possibly because of a read error. The gene calls are TRBV19 and TRBJ2-1; weak D call: TRBD1 (5 bases). The CDR3 runs to 12 residues. Germline assignment: CDR1 LNHDA and CDR2 SQIVND (reference sequence). The CDR3 DNA follows: TGTGCCAGCAGTAGACAGTACAATGAGCAGTTCTTC. Residues: CASSRQYNEQFF.

The rearrangement joins TRBV7-9 to TRBJ1-6; 7 nucleotides align to TRBD1. The CDR3 is 13 amino acids. The germline gives CDR1 SEHNR, CDR2 FQNEAQ (reference sequence). The V segment lost 1 base and the J segment 10 bases; nucleotides outside the gene matches: 1. The CDR3: CASSLGTGSPLHF. The CDR3, as DNA: TGTGCCAGCAGCTTAGGGACAGGCTCACCCCTCCACTTT.

The chain uses TRBV3-1 (or the pseudogene TRBV3-2) and TRBJ1-2; 7 bases agree with TRBD1. The V gene's germline CDR1 is LGHDT and CDR2 YNNKEL (reference sequence). The CDR3 loop spans 13 amino acids. V was clipped by 7 bases and J by 4 bases; unmatched bases: 6. CDR3 loop: CASTTGTAYGYTF. CDR3 DNA: TGTGCCAGCACCACCGGGACAGCCTATGGCTACACCTTC.

The genes are TRBV12-3 or TRBV12-4 and TRBJ2-5, with 7 nucleotides matching TRBD2. The length of the CDR3 is 13 residues. With V trimmed by 7 bases and J by 5 bases, 7 bases remained unmatched. DNA of the CDR3: TGTGCCAGCACCCCGACTAGCTTCGAGACCCAGTACTTC. It encodes CASTPTSFETQYF.

This chain joins TRBV6-5 and TRBJ1-2, with 8 bases that match TRBD1. The CDR3 spans 16 residues. The germline gives CDR1 MNHEY, CDR2 SVGAGI. J was trimmed by 5 bases and V by 4 bases; bases with no gene match: 12. The CDR3 DNA is TGTGCCAGCAGTTTCTCCTGGACAGGGAACTTTTATGGCTACACCTTC. Protein product: CASSFSWTGNFYGYTF.

The sample holds one count of this clone. This chain connects TRBV11-3 to TRBJ2-1, with TRBD2 identical over 16 bases. Germline V gene data show CDR1 as SGHNT and CDR2 as YENEEA. The V and J ends lost 5 bases and 9 bases, in that order; junction bases with no gene match: 4. This CDR3 has 15 amino acids. CDR3 in amino acids: CASSPGTSGGGEQFF. The CDR3 coding sequence is TGTGCCAGCAGCCCCGGGACTAGCGGGGGGGGTGAGCAGTTCTTC.

The chain recombines TRBV9 with TRBJ2-1; tentatively, D is TRBD1 (6 bases). This CDR3 region has 15 residues. The germline gives CDR1 SGDLS, CDR2 YYNGEE. Trimming took 4 bases from V and 2 from J, leaving 13 bases between them. The DNA for the CDR3 is TGTGCCAGCAGCATAGGTGACAGGCCCTACAATGAGCAGTTCTTC. This translates into CASSIGDRPYNEQFF.

Note on this clone: At one of its ends the junction is not consistent with the germline gene, which may arise from a read error. The CDR3 DNA is TGTGCCAGCAACTTGGACCTATCGGGAGGCTACACCTTC. Translated, it gives CASNLDLSGGYTF. The V and J genes are TRBV5-6 and TRBJ1-2; D gene unclear. The germline CDR1 and CDR2 sequences are SGHDT and YYEEEE. This CDR3 has 13 amino acids.

The rearrangement links TRBV5-1 to TRBJ2-2, with D perhaps TRBD1 (5 bases). V dropped 0 bases and J dropped 1 base, with 7 bases sitting between them. This CDR3 comprises 15 residues. Germline values: CDR1 SGHRS, CDR2 YFSETQ. The chain's CDR3 is CASSLARVNTGELFF. For the CDR3, the DNA is TGCGCCAGCAGCTTGGCCAGGGTGAACACCGGGGAGCTGTTTTTT.

The gene calls are TRBV3-1 (or the pseudogene TRBV3-2) and TRBJ2-7, with D unclear. Per the germline V gene, CDR1 is LGHDT and CDR2 is YNNKEL (reference sequence). The V end was cut by 0 bases, the J end by 1 base, with 13 bases between. This CDR3 contains 16 residues. CDR3 amino acids: CASSQEVAANSYEQYF. CDR3 nucleotide sequence: TGTGCCAGCAGCCAAGAGGTCGCAGCGAATTCCTACGAGCAGTACTTC.

This chain joins TRBV2 and TRBJ2-3, with 9 nucleotides matching TRBD2. Germline V gives CDR1 SNHLY, CDR2 FYNNEI. The V and J ends lost 5 bases and 4 bases, in that order; junction bases with no gene match: 4. The CDR3 runs to 14 residues. The CDR3 DNA reads TGTGCCAGCAGTCTTAGCGGGGGATCAGATACGCAGTATTTT. Protein sequence: CASSLSGGSDTQYF.

This clone showed up just a few times. The CDR3: CASGSTGTGYSPLHF. In DNA, the CDR3 is TGTGCCAGCGGTAGCACCGGGACAGGGTACTCACCCCTCCACTTT. J is TRBJ1-6 and V is TRBV6-5; 9 nucleotides line up with TRBD1. V trimming: 8 bases; J trimming: 10 bases; junction bases outside the gene matches: 12. Germline CDR1 reads MNHEY; CDR2 reads SVGAGI. CDR3 size: 15 residues.

The genes are TRBV11-2 and TRBJ2-4, with TRBD2 as a possible D gene (6 bases). This CDR3 has 16 amino acids. Germline assignment: CDR1 SGHAT and CDR2 FQNNGV. V gave up 5 bases and J gave up 1 base, with 15 bases separating them. The CDR3: CASSLEGRIAKNIQYF. CDR3 nucleotides: TGTGCCAGCAGCCTCGAGGGGAGGATCGCCAAAAACATTCAGTACTTC. Full variable domain (remainder filled in from reference TRBV11-2 and TRBJ2-4): EAGVAQSPRYKIIEKRQSVAFWCNPISGHATLYWYQQILGQGPKLLIQFQNNGVVDDSQLPKDRFSAERLKGVDSTLKIQPAKLEDSAVYLCASSLEGRIAKNIQYFGAGTRLSVL.